Below, one TCR beta chain is given with its context. This clonotype came up many times. There is no known antigen for this receptor. Qualities for individual bases were not recorded, and no much larger clone is one base off. This specimen belongs to a study of human T cells and chemical hapten exposure (dated by TCRdb to about 2021). For context, the study as a whole: For sensitization, 2% DPC in acetone was applied to an approximately 2 cm by approximately 2 cm area of upper inner arm skin. The mostly female patient cohort included alopecia areata with under or over 50% scalp involvement, alopecia totalis and alopecia universalis. Libraries were pooled for sequencing, and variation in per-sample TCR yields was attributed mainly to small differences in library volumes within the pool. Blood for TCR sequencing was provided by twenty-nine alopecia patients at one to four time points (pre-sensitization, 2, 6 and 24 weeks). Patch testing on the upper back used Finn chambers containing 0.01% DPC, with scoring done after 6 days according to International Contact Dermatitis Research Group standards. Peripheral blood TCR repertoire changes were tracked in vivo in alopecia patients during primary and secondary sensitization to the hapten diphenylcyclopropenone (DPC). Blood samples were taken from patients before sensitization (week 0) and at 2, 6 and about 24 weeks after DPC sensitization. Weekly therapeutic DPC doses were additionally applied to the scalp of patients throughout the approximately 25-week study period. Findings and caveats that apply to the study as a whole: Significantly more large CDR3 similarity clusters were formed by expanded TCRs than by pre-sensitization or healthy control sets, consistent with antigen-driven responses. DPC sensitization did not change how many TCRs were above 1 in 1000 frequency, and no evidence was found of alterations in global repertoire structure. The number of PT1 expanded TCRs positively correlated with patch test score, significant at thresholds 8, 16 and 32 but not 4. Repeated subsampling changed both the strength of the expansion versus patch-test correlation and the threshold at which the correlation became significant. Because every patient had alopecia, a presumed autoimmune disease, the patients' immune response might differ from that of healthy individuals.

This specimen's time point label, per the study, means: pre-sensitization, week 0. This sample's treatment or condition label indicates: therapeutic diphenylcyclopropenone sensitization with weekly scalp DPC. At every patch-test visit, the blood draw took place before the patch test was put on. Eligible patients were aged 18 to 70, diagnosed with alopecia, deemed suitable for DPC therapy, and excluded if pregnant. Total RNA was extracted from unfractionated whole blood that had been collected in Tempus Blood RNA tubes. Receptor amplification or capture employed RACE. TCRdb lists the instrument as NextSeq 500. During library preparation, unique molecular identifiers were attached to individual cDNA molecules so that TCRs could be counted in a quantitative, reproducible way. Both TCR alpha and TCR beta chains were sequenced from each blood RNA sample. From the authors' description of their analysis: The median number of TCRs per sample was 95,638, ranging from about 20,000 to 750,000. The Decombinator software suite was used to annotate V, J and CDR3 in the TCR reads. For PS versus PT1 abundance plots, all samples were subsampled to the same number of TCRs (28,000). Expanded TCRs were defined as absent before sensitization and observed at least eight times at the 2-week time point. TCRdb cleaned the public reads at Q25 with fastp, built clones with MiXCR and kept in-frame beta chains. Each entry is one CDR3 protein sequence, shown with its most common DNA and genes. These V and J calls derive from TCRdb rather than the authors' analysis. The sample profile shows 250,000 or so distinct CDR3 sequences; over 7.5% of them were found once. The top ten clones comprise approximately 1.2% of the sample.

The junction shows trimming of 2 bases on V and 8 bases on J, plus 12 bases between the germline ends. The germline V gene yields MNHNS for CDR1 and SASEGT for CDR2. Measured from the cysteine to the phenylalanine, the CDR3 is 13 residues long. Of all the DNA, just the CDR3 is kept, 39 bases in frame from base 1. The source is a man between 18 and 35 years old with alopecia areata. Some clones in this sample may be carry-over from other donors' samples. Recombination connected TRBV6-1 to TRBJ1-1, with no confident D gene call. This material consisted of whole blood, taken in connection with sensitization to the hapten diphenylcyclopropenone (DPC). The CDR3 protein sequence reads: CASSESGGLEAFF. Read as DNA, the sequence is TGTGCCAGCAGTGAATCAGGAGGGCTAGAAGCTTTCTTT.